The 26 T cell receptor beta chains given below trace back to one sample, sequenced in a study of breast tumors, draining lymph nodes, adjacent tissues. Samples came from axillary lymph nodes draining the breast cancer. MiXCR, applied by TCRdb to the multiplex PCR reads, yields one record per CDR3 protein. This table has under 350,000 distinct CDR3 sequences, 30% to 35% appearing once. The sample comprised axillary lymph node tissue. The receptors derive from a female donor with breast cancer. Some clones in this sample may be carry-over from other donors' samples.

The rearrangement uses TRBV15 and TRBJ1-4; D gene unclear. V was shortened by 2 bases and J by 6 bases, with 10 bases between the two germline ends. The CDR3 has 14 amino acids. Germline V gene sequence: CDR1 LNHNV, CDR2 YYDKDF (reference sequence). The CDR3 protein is CATSRTTEDEKLFF. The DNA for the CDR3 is TGTGCCACCAGCAGAACAACAGAGGATGAAAAACTGTTTTTT. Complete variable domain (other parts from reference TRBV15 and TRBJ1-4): DAMVIQNPRYQVTQFGKPVTLSCSQTLNHNVMYWYQQKSSQAPKLLFHYYDKDFNNEADTPDNFQSRRPNTSFCFLDIRSPGLGDTAMYLCATSRTTEDEKLFFGSGTQLSVL.

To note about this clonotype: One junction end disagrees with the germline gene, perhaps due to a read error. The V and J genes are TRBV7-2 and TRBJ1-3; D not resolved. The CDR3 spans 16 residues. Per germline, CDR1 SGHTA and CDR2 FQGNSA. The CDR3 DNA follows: TGTGCCAGCAGCTTCCGATCACACCGCTCCGGAAACACCCTATATTTT. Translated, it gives CASSFRSHRSGNTLYF.

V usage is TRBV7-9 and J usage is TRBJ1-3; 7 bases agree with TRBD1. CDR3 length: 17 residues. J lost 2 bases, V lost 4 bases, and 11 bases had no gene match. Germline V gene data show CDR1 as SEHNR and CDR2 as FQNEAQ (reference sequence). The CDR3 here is CASSSDLGGRAGNTIYF. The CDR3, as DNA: TGTGCCAGCAGCTCCGATTTAGGGGGCAGGGCTGGAAACACCATATATTTT.

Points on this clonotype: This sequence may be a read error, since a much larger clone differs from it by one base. The CDR3 nucleotides read TGTGCCAGCAGCCCCTGGACTAGCGGGCTTAATGAGCTGTTCTTC. Translating gives CASSPWTSGLNELFF. The gene calls are TRBV9 and TRBJ2-1; 11 nucleotides line up with TRBD2. This CDR3 is 15 amino acids long. Per the germline V gene, CDR1 is SGDLS and CDR2 is YYNGEE.

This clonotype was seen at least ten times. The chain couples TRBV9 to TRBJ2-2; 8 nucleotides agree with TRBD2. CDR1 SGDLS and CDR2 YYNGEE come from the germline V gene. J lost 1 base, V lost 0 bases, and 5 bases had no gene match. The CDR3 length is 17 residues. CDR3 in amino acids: CASSVGVSGKNTGELFF. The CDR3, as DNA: TGTGCCAGCAGCGTAGGTGTTAGCGGGAAGAACACCGGGGAGCTGTTTTTT. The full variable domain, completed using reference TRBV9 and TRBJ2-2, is DSGVTQTPKHLITATGQRVTLRCSPRSGDLSVYWYQQSLDQGLQFLIQYYNGEERAKGNILERFSAQQFPDLHSELNLSSLELGDSALYFCASSVGVSGKNTGELFFGEGSRLTVL.

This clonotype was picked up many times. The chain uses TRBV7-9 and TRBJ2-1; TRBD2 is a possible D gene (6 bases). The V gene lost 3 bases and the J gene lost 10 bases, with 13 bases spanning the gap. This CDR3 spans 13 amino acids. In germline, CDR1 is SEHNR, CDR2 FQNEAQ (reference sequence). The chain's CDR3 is CASSFGGVKEQFF. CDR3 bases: TGTGCCAGCAGCTTTGGAGGGGTAAAGGAGCAGTTCTTC.

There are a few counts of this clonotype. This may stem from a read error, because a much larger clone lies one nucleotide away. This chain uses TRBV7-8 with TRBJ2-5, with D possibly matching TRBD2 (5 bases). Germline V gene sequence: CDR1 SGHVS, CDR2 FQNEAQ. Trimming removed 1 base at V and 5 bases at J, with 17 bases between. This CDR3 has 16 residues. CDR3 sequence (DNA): TGTGCCAGCAGCTTAGGTTTCCCGACCCCGGGGGAGACCCAGTACTTC. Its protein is CASSLGFPTPGETQYF.

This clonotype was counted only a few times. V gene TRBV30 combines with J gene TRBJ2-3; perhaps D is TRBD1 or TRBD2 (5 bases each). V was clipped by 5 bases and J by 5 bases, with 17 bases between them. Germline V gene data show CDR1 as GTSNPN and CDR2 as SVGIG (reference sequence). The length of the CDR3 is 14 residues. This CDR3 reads CAWGDWMRGDTQYF. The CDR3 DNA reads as TGTGCCTGGGGAGACTGGATGAGGGGAGATACGCAGTATTTT.

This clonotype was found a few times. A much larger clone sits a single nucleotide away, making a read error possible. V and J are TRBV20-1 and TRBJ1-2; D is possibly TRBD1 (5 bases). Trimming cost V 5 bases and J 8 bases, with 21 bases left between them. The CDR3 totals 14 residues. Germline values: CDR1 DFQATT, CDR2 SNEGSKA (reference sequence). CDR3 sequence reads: CSAPLGTSQTGYTF. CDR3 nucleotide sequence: TGCAGTGCTCCCCTCGGGACTTCTCAAACGGGCTACACCTTC.

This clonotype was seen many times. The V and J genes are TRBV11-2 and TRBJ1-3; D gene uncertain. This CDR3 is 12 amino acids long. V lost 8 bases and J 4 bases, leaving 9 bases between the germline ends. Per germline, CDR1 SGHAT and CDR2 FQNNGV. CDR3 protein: CASSAGGNTIYF. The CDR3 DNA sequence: TGTGCCAGCTCGGCCGGAGGAAACACCATATATTTT.

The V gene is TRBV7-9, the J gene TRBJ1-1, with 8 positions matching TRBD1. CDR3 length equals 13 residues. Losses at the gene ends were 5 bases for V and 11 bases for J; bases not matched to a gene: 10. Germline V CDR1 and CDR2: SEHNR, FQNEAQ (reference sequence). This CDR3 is CASSLGGTGGAFF. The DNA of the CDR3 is TGTGCCAGCAGCCTCGGGGGCACAGGGGGTGCTTTCTTT.

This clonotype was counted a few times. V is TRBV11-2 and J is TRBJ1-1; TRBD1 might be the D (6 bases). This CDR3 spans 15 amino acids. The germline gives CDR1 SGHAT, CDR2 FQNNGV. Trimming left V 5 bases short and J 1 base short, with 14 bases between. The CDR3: CASSHSRGSNTEAFF. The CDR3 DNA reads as TGTGCCAGCAGCCATTCAAGGGGGTCGAACACTGAAGCTTTCTTT. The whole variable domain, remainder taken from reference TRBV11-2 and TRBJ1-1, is EAGVAQSPRYKIIEKRQSVAFWCNPISGHATLYWYQQILGQGPKLLIQFQNNGVVDDSQLPKDRFSAERLKGVDSTLKIQPAKLEDSAVYLCASSHSRGSNTEAFFGQGTRLTVV.

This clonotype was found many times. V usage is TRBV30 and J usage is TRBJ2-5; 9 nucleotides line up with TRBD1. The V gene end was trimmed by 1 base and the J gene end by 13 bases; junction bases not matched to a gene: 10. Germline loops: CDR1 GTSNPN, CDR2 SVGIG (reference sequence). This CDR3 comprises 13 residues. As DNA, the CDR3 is TGTGCCTGGAGTGACAGGGGGCGTCCCGCGGGGTACTTC. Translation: CAWSDRGRPAGYF.

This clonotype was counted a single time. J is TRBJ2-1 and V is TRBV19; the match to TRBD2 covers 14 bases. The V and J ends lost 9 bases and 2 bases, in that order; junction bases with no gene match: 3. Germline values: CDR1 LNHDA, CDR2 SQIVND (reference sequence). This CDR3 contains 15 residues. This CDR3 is CARRLAGGAYNEQFF. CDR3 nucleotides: TGTGCCAGACGACTAGCGGGAGGGGCCTACAATGAGCAGTTCTTC. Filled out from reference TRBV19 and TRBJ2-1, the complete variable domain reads DGGITQSPKYLFRKEGQNVTLSCEQNLNHDAMYWYRQDPGQGLRLIYYSQIVNDFQKGDIAEGYSVSREKKESFPLTVTSAQKNPTAFYLCARRLAGGAYNEQFFGPGTRLTVL.

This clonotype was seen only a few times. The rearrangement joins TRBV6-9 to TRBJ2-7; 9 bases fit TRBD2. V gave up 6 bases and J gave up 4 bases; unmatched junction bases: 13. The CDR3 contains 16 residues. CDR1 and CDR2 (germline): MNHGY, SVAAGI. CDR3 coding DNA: TGTGCCAGCAGGCCTACTACCAGCGGGAGGACGTACGAGCAGTACTTC. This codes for CASRPTTSGRTYEQYF.

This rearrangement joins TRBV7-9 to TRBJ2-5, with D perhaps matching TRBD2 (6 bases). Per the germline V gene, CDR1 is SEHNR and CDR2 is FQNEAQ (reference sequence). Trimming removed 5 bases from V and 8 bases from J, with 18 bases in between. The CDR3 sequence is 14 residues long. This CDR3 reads CASSQDGGTITQYF. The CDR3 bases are TGTGCCAGCAGCCAAGATGGGGGGACCATAACCCAGTACTTC.

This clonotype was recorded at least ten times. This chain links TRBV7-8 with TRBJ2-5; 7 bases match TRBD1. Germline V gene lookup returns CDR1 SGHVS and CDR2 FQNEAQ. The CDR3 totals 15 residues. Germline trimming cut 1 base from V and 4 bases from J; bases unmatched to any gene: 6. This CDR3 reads CASSLGQGRGETQYF. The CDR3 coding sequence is TGTGCCAGCAGCTTAGGACAGGGCCGGGGAGAGACCCAGTACTTC.

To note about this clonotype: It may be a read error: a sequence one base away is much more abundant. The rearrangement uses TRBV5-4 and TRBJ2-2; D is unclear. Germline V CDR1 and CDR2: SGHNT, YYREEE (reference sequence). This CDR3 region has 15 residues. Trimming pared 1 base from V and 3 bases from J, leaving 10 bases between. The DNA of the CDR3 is TGTGCCAGCAGCTTGAGATCAGAGGACACCGGGGAGCTGTTTTTT. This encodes CASSLRSEDTGELFF.

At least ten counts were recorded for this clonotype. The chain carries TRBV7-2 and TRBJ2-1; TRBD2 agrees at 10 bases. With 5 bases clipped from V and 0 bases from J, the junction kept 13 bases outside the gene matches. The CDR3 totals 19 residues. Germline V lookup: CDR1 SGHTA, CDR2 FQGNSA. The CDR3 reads CASSPSSGRRPSSYNEQFF. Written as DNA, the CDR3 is TGTGCCAGCAGCCCATCTAGCGGGAGAAGGCCGAGCTCCTACAATGAGCAGTTCTTC. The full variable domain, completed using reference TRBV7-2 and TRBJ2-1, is GAGVSQSPSNKVTEKGKDVELRCDPISGHTALYWYRQSLGQGLEFLIYFQGNSAPDKSGLPSDRFSAERTGGSVSTLTIQRTQQEDSAVYLCASSPSSGRRPSSYNEQFFGPGTRLTVL.

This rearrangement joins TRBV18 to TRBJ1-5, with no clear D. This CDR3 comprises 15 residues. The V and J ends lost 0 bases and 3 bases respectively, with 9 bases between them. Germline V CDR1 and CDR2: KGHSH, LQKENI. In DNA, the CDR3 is TGTGCCAGCTCACCACCGGAAAGGACCAATCAGCCCCAGCATTTT. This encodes CASSPPERTNQPQHF.

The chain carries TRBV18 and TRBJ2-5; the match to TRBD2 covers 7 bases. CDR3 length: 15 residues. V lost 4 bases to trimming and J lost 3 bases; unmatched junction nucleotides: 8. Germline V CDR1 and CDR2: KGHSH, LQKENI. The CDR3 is CASSLTTSLKETQYF. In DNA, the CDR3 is TGTGCCAGCTCACTAACGACTAGCCTTAAAGAGACCCAGTACTTC.

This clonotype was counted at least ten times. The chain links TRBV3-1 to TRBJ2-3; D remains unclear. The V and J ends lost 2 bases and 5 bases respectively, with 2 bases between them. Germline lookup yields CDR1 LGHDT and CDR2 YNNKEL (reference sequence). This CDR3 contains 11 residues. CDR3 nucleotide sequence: TGTGCCAGCAGCCAAAGAGATACGCAGTATTTT. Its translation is CASSQRDTQYF.

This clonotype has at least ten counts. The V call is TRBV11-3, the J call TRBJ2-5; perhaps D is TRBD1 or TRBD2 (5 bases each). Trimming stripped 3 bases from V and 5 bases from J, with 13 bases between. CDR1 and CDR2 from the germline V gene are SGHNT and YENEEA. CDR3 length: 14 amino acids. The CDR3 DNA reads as TGTGCCAGCAGCTTGGGGACGGGTCGGGAGACCCAGTACTTC. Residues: CASSLGTGRETQYF.

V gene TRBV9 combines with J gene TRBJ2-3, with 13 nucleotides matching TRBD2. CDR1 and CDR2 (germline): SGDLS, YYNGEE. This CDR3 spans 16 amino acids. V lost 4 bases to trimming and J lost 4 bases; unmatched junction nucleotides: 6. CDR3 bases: TGTGCCAGCAGCTGGACTAGCGGGAGAGTTGCAGATACGCAGTATTTT. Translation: CASSWTSGRVADTQYF.

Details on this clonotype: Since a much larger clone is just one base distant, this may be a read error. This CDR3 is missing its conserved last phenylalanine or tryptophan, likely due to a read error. The CDR3 coding sequence is TGCAGTGCTAGCCCCTCTCGAGCTTCTAACTATGGCTACACCCTC. Protein: CSASPSRASNYGYTL. The chain joins TRBV20-1 to TRBJ1-2; D uncertain. V was pared by 3 bases and J by 0 bases, with 14 bases between. The CDR3 has 15 amino acids. CDR1 is DFQATT and CDR2 is SNEGSKA in the germline V gene (reference sequence).

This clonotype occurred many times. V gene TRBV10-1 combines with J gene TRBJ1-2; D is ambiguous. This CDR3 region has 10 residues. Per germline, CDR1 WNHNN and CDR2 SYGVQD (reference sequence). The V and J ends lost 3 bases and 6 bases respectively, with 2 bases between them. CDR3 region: CASSDDGYTF. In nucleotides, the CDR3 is TGCGCCAGCAGTGACGATGGCTACACCTTC.